These T cell receptor beta chains were read from a single sample in a study of STAT5B mutations in CD4+ large granular lymphocyte leukemia. The assay was immunoSEQ multiplex PCR, and TCRdb's table has in-frame clones only and misses some. This table holds approximately 21,000 clones, 79% found once. Sequenced: CD4+ T cells from blood buffy coats. The source of these receptors is a human donor in good health. CDR3s include the opening cysteine and the closing phenylalanine or tryptophan. The D gene is left open where the match is weak. Rows may omit the clone size; those that give it use once, few, many or a size class.

>-|TRBV30|-|TRBJ2-3
CAWSGWDADTDTQYF
TGTGCCTGGAGTGGGTGGGACGCGGACACAGATACGCAGTATTTT
>-|TRBV14|-|TRBJ2-3
CASSRRWTDTQYF
TGTGCCAGCAGCCGCAGGTGGACAGATACGCAGTATTTT
>-|TRBV10-3|-|TRBJ2-7
CAISDLPGRTVRYEQYF
TGTGCCATCAGTGACCTGCCGGGACGGACCGTCAGGTACGAGCAGTACTTC
>TRBD2|TRBV5-1|-|TRBJ2-3
CASSLQTSGSVDTQYF
TGCGCCAGCAGCTTACAGACTAGCGGGAGCGTAGATACGCAGTATTTT
>TRBD2|TRBV5-1|-|TRBJ2-1
CASRLDPTSGRYNEQFF
TGCGCCAGCAGACTTGACCCCACTAGCGGGAGGTACAATGAGCAGTTCTTC
>-|TRBV6-4|-|TRBJ2-6
CASRMEHSGANVLTF
TGTGCCAGCAGAATGGAACACTCTGGGGCCAACGTCCTGACTTTC
>-|TRBV4-2|few|TRBJ2-7
CASSQGDGSSYEQYF
TGTGCCAGCAGCCAAGGGGACGGTAGCTCCTACGAGCAGTACTTC
>-|TRBV7-9|once|TRBJ2-1
CASPGATFYNEQFF
TGTGCCAGCCCCGGGGCCACTTTCTACAATGAGCAGTTCTTC
>TRBD1|TRBV5-4|-|TRBJ2-5
CASSGRDRAETQYF
TGTGCCAGCAGCGGCCGGGACAGGGCAGAGACCCAGTACTTC
>-|TRBV18|-|TRBJ2-6
CASSRGPGANVLTF
TGTGCCAGCTCACGGGGGCCCGGGGCCAACGTCCTGACTTTC
>TRBD1|TRBV9|-|TRBJ1-1
CASSGTGANTEAFF
TGTGCCAGCAGCGGGACAGGGGCGAACACTGAAGCTTTCTTT
>-|TRBV10-1|-|TRBJ2-3
CASSEGPWLYF
TGCGCCAGCAGTGAAGGGCCCTGGCTGTATTTT
>-|TRBV20-1|-|TRBJ1-2
CSASHGNGYTF
TGCAGTGCTAGTCACGGGAATGGCTACACCTTC
>TRBD1|TRBV2|few|TRBJ2-2
CASSAGQGATGELFF
TGTGCCAGCAGTGCCGGACAGGGGGCAACCGGGGAGCTGTTTTTT
>-|TRBV29-1|few|TRBJ1-1
CSVDGSTEAFF
TGCAGCGTTGACGGGAGTACTGAAGCTTTCTTT
>-|TRBV5-4|-|TRBJ2-3
CASSFYSTDTQYF
TGTGCCAGCAGCTTTTACAGCACAGATACGCAGTATTTT
>-|TRBV7-9|-|TRBJ2-7
CASSTAGLYEQYF
TGTGCCAGCAGCACGGCGGGACTGTACGAGCAGTACTTC
>TRBD2|TRBV7-7|-|TRBJ2-3
CASSLGLAGDTQYF
TGTGCTAGCAGCTTAGGACTAGCGGGAGATACGCAGTATTTT
>-|TRBV28|-|TRBJ2-7
CASSSPASYEQYF
TGTGCCAGCAGCTCCCCCGCCTCCTACGAGCAGTACTTC
>TRBD1|TRBV4-2|-|TRBJ1-6
CASSQDTGEGSPLHF
TGTGCCAGCAGCCAAGACACAGGGGAGGGTTCACCCCTCCACTTT
>-|TRBV19|-|TRBJ1-1
CASSGEQSEAFF
TGTGCCAGTAGTGGAGAACAGTCAGAAGCTTTCTTT
>-|TRBV7-9|few|TRBJ1-2
CASSPGLEIPNGYTF
TGTGCCAGCAGCCCGGGGTTGGAGATCCCCAATGGCTACACCTTC
>TRBD2|TRBV11-3|-|TRBJ2-5
CASSAGTSGLQETQYF
TGTGCCAGCAGCGCCGGGACTAGCGGACTTCAAGAGACCCAGTACTTC
>-|TRBV27|few|TRBJ1-3
CASSLTGYGNTIYF
TGTGCCAGCAGTTTAACCGGGTACGGAAACACCATATATTTT
>TRBD2|TRBV30|-|TRBJ2-7
CAWSAPRASGNYEQYF
TGTGCCTGGAGCGCCCCGCGAGCTAGCGGGAACTACGAGCAGTACTTC
>TRBD1|TRBV6-1|-|TRBJ1-3
CASSLGQEDGNTIYF
TGTGCCAGCAGTCTTGGACAGGAAGATGGAAACACCATATATTTT
>-|TRBV7-8|-|TRBJ1-3
CASSPRTPFGNTIYF
TGTGCCAGCAGCCCTCGGACCCCTTTTGGAAACACCATATATTTT
>TRBD2|TRBV27|-|TRBJ2-7
CASSPGTSSYEQYF
TGTGCCAGCAGCCCCGGGACTAGTTCTTACGAGCAGTACTTC
>-|TRBV5-4|few|TRBJ2-6
CASRYLQGYGANVLTF
TGTGCCAGCAGGTATTTACAGGGTTATGGGGCCAACGTCCTGACTTTC
>-|TRBV10-3|-|TRBJ1-1
CAISLQVDTEAFF
TGTGCCATCAGCCTACAGGTTGACACTGAAGCTTTCTTT
>TRBD1|TRBV27|once|TRBJ2-7
CASSSGQNLNEQYF
TGTGCCAGCAGCTCGGGACAGAACCTCAACGAGCAGTACTTC
>TRBD2|TRBV6-5|-|TRBJ2-3
CAGGARGGTDTQYF
TGTGCCGGAGGCGCCCGGGGGGGCACAGATACGCAGTATTTT
>TRBD2|TRBV7-9|-|TRBJ2-2
CASPPLAGGLFGELFF
TGTGCCAGCCCTCCACTAGCGGGAGGGCTCTTCGGGGAGCTGTTTTTT
>-|TRBV4-1|-|TRBJ1-5
CASSQAPLTRFSNQPQHF
TGCGCCAGCAGCCAAGCTCCCTTGACCCGCTTTAGCAATCAGCCCCAGCATTTT
>TRBD2|TRBV10-3|-|TRBJ2-2
CAIKRGGSNTGELFF
TGTGCCATCAAACGGGGGGGGTCGAACACCGGGGAGCTGTTTTTT
>-|TRBV10-1|few|TRBJ1-1
CASSEKGNTEAFF
TGCGCCAGCAGTGAGAAGGGGAACACTGAAGCTTTCTTT
>-|TRBV9|once|TRBJ2-2
CASSGTSGLPGELFF
TGTGCCAGCAGCGGCACCTCGGGCCTCCCCGGGGAGCTGTTTTTT
>-|TRBV6-5|-|TRBJ2-7
CASRSAGEQYF
TGTGCCAGCAGATCCGCGGGGGAGCAGTACTTC
>TRBD1|TRBV6-5|-|TRBJ1-3
CASSRGGTGNTIYF
TGTGCCAGCTCGCGAGGGGGCACTGGAAACACCATATATTTT
>TRBD2|TRBV7-2|-|TRBJ2-2
CASSFQGTSPGELFF
TGTGCCAGCAGCTTTCAAGGGACTAGTCCCGGGGAGCTGTTTTTT
>-|TRBV30|-|TRBJ1-4
CAWSPSWDTDEKLFF
TGTGCCTGGAGTCCGAGCTGGGACACCGATGAAAAACTGTTTTTT
>TRBD1|TRBV10-3|-|TRBJ2-2
CAIRDRVPGMNTGELFF
TGTGCCATCCGGGACAGGGTCCCCGGGATGAACACCGGGGAGCTGTTTTTT